Here is one T cell receptor (beta chain) with its context. Repertoires were generated with immunoSEQ multiplex PCR, while TCRdb's copy carries only in-frame clones and drops some. The sample carries about 130,000 clones, just under 95% recorded once. The sample originates from a study of control samples from healthy donors and cancer patients. CDR1 is MNHEY, CDR2 SVGAGI, per germline. This CDR3 has 15 residues. V was clipped by 5 bases and J by 4 bases; unmatched bases: 7. V gene TRBV6-5 combines with J gene TRBJ1-3; 8 positions agree with TRBD1. Input material: PBMCs. The clonotype was recovered from a man in his 60s with colorectal cancer. The CDR3, as DNA: TGTGCCAGCAGTCGGACAGGGCCGGGAGGAAACACCATATATTTT. Its protein product is CASSRTGPGGNTIYF.